This TCR beta chain was found in a study of OX40 agonist ivuxolimab in advanced cancers. About the study: Age averaged around 58 years (range about 20 to 79), and roughly 80% were male. Findings and limits, study-wide: On average, CD8+ T cells had more expanded clones than CD4+.

Sequencing was performed with immunoSEQ multiplex PCR; in TCRdb, only in-frame clones are kept and a portion is missing. The sample gives 30,000 to 40,000 clones, about 82% of which show up once; 20% to 25% is in the top ten. The V and J ends lost 7 bases and 9 bases, in that order; junction bases with no gene match: 15. This CDR3 has 16 residues. The germline V gene has CDR1 SGHNT and CDR2 YYREEE (reference sequence). Autoimmune disease history or systemic immunosuppression meant exclusion. Concerning this clone: Antigen: not known.

This clonotype was obtained from an adult with an advanced solid tumor such as melanoma, head and neck, liver or kidney cancer. The chain has TRBV5-4 and TRBJ2-1; 11 bases map to TRBD2. The material sequenced was CD4+ or CD8+ T cells sorted from blood, taken in a trial of the OX40 agonist ivuxolimab. The CDR3 protein is CASVPGLAAKVSEQFF. Here the CDR3 DNA reads TGTGCCAGCGTCCCGGGACTAGCGGCCAAAGTCAGTGAGCAGTTCTTC.